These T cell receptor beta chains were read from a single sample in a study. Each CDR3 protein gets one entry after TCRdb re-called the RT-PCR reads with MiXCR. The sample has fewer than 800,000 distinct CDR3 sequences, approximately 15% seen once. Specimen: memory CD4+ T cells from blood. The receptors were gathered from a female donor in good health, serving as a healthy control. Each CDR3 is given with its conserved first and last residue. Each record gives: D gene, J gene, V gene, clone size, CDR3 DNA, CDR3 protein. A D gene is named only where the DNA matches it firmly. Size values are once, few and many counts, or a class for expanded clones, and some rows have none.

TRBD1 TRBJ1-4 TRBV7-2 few TGTGCCAGCAGCTTAGCCCGGACAGGGGGAATTGAAAAACTGTTTTTT CASSLARTGGIEKLFF
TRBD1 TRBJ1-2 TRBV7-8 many TGTGCCAGCAGCTTAGCGGGAGGTTTAGGGGGCTCTGGCTACACCTTC CASSLAGGLGGSGYTF
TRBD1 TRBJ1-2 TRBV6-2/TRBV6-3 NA TGTGCCAGCAGTTACTGGACAGGGGGCTTCTATGGCTACACCTTC CASSYWTGGFYGYTF
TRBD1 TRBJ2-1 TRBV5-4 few TGTGCCAGCAGCCGGACAGGGATGTCCCTAGCCTACAATGAGCAGTTCTTC CASSRTGMSLAYNEQFF
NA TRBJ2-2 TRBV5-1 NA TGCGCCAGCGGGACCGAGGGCTTCGGCCGCACCGGGGAGCTGTTTTTT CASGTEGFGRTGELFF
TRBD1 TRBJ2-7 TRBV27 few TGTGCCAGCAGTTCCGCGACAGGGGGTGTTTCCTACGAGCAGTACTTC CASSSATGGVSYEQYF
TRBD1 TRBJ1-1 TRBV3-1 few TGTGCCAGCAGCCGAACGACAGGGGACACTGAAGCTTTCTTT CASSRTTGDTEAFF
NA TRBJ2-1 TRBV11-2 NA TGTGCCAGCAGCTTAGATGCGGGAAGCTCCTACAATGAGCAGTTCTTC CASSLDAGSSYNEQFF
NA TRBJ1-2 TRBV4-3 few TGCGCCAGCGGCCCCGGGATAAACTATGGCTACACCTTC CASGPGINYGYTF
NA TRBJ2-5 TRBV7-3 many TGTGCCAGCTCGGCAGGCAGTGGAGAGACCCAGTACTTC CASSAGSGETQYF
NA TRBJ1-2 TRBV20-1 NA TGCAGTGCGAAGGAAGGGTTGGAGGGCTACACCTTC CSAKEGLEGYTF
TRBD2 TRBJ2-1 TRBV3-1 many TGTGCCAGCAGCCCTCACGGGCGGGAGAGGAGCTCCTACAATGAGCAGTTCTTC CASSPHGRERSSYNEQFF
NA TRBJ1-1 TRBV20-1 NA TGCAGTGCCCCTGTGGGGGGGCGAACTGAAGCTTTCTTT CSAPVGGRTEAFF
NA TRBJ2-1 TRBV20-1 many TGCAGTGCTAGCCGGGGGCAAGACAATGAGCAGTTCTTC CSASRGQDNEQFF
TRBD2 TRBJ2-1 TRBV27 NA TGTGCCAGCAACACTCCCGGAGGACTAGCGGGAGGGAGTTCCTACAATGAGCAGTTCTTC CASNTPGGLAGGSSYNEQFF